This paragraph covers one TCR beta chain sequence. This sample was taken from a study of T cell responses to AZD1222 COVID-19 vaccine. Data came from immunoSEQ multiplex PCR; TCRdb stores just in-frame clones and leaves some out. The repertoire consists of about 150,000 clones, with over 90% occurring once and the leading ten covering about 2.3%. Germline lookup yields CDR1 LGHNA and CDR2 YNFKEQ. Unmatched junction bases numbered 11, after V lost 5 bases and J lost 4 bases. The CDR3 length is 16 residues. The chain joins TRBV4-2 to TRBJ2-1; 7 nucleotides match TRBD2. The specimen was peripheral blood, collected on day 0 of AZD1222 vaccination. The sequence came from an adult in good health. The CDR3 loop is CASSYLRAGAYNEQFF. CDR3 DNA sequence: TGTGCCAGCAGCTACCTCAGGGCGGGAGCGTACAATGAGCAGTTCTTC.